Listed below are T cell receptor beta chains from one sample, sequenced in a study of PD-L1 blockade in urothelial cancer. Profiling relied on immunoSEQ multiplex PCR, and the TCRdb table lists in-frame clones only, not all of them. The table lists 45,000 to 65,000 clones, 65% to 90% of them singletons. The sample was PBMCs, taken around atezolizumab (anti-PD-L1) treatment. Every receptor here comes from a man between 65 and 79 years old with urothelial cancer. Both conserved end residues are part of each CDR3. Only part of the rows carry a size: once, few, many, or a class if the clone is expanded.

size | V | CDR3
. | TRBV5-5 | CASSLGPAGQLAEQYF
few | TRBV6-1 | CASSVQGWDYGYTF
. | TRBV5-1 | CASSLDGSGRYEQYF
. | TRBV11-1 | CASSPGGSGYYNEQFF
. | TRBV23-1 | CASSHSNEQFF
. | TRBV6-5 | CASSYVANYEQYF
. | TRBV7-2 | CASSSDRVGQPQHF
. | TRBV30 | CAWSVWTGGYNSPLHF
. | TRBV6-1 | CAGEVAGLNEQFF
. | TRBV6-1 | CASRWGGASYEQYF
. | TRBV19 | CASTRDSRNQPQHF
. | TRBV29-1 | CSVAPGQGTEQYF
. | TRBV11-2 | CASSLPTGEAFF
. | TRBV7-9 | CASSLSGSFSDEQYF
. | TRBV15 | CATSAPRGSSYEQYF
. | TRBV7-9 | CASGLRGRGTQYF
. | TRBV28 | CASSLGGNYGYTF
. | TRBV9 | CASSFLLAGGEQFF
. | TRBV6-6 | CASSNRGTRSRDEQYF
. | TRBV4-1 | CASSQGTGDQPQHF